The clone carrying this T cell receptor (beta chain) occurred many times. Its target is unknown. Amplification of TCR beta CDR3 regions was performed using RNA transcripts as template. A first-round RT-PCR of the TCR CDR3 used the HTBI primer set. TCRdb re-derived calls from the multiplex PCR reads in MiXCR, one entry per CDR3 protein. The sample comprises a few hundred thousand distinct CDR3 sequences, 40% to 55% of which are singletons, and about 8% rests with the top ten. Looked up from germline, CDR1 is LGHNA and CDR2 is YSLEER. The V and J ends lost 0 bases and 0 bases respectively, with 6 bases between them. This CDR3 is built from 14 residues. Exclusions: uncontrolled infection, other autoimmune disease, pregnancy, lactation. This specimen comes from a study of T cells in Graves' hyperthyroidism and ophthalmopathy. Study findings and constraints: For ophthalmopathy, model prediction preceded onset by a median about six months. Blood also held most thyroid clonotypes expanded beyond 0.001.

This TCR was sampled from a woman between 18 and 29 years old with Graves' hyperthyroidism. Specimen: peripheral blood or thyroid tissue (not recorded which). The J gene is TRBJ2-7, the V gene TRBV4-3, with D unresolved. CDR3 loop: CASSQDIGSYEQYF. The CDR3 nucleotides read TGCGCCAGCAGCCAAGATATCGGCTCCTACGAGCAGTACTTC.